The 18 T cell receptor beta chains presented below share a single source sample, sequenced in a study of shared clonotypes between healthy human individuals. The repertoire was sequenced with immunoSEQ multiplex PCR; TCRdb's copy has only in-frame clones and lacks some. The sample has about 2.4 million clones, 93% seen once. Sequencing was done on a sample of naive CD4+ T cells from PBMCs. Subset of the sample: CD45RA+ positively selected. These receptors were taken from a man between 18 and 35 years old in good health. Some clones in this sample may be carry-over from other donors' samples.

The J gene is TRBJ2-3, the V gene TRBV18, with D possibly being TRBD1 (5 bases). CDR1 is KGHSH and CDR2 is LQKENI in the germline V gene. The V gene lost 6 bases and the J gene lost 0 bases, with 19 bases spanning the gap. This CDR3 is built from 17 residues. DNA of the CDR3: TGTGCCAGCTCTCTATCTCTGACAGCCGCTAGCACAGATACGCAGTATTTT. Protein sequence: CASSLSLTAASTDTQYF.

The gene calls are TRBV19 and TRBJ1-2; D gene ambiguous. The V gene lost 4 bases and the J gene lost 3 bases, with 15 bases spanning the gap. The CDR3 runs 15 residues. Germline CDR1 is LNHDA and CDR2 is SQIVND (reference sequence). The CDR3 DNA sequence: TGTGCCAGTAGTAGAGGAGACCTTCCCCACTATGGCTACACCTTC. Translation: CASSRGDLPHYGYTF.

J is TRBJ1-2 and V is TRBV7-9; 7 bases are a match to TRBD1. V was pared by 2 bases and J by 0 bases, with 9 bases of the junction left unmatched. The CDR3 consists of 17 residues. CDR1 is SEHNR, CDR2 FQNEAQ, per germline (reference sequence). Written as DNA, the CDR3 is TGTGCCAGCAGCTTAACCGGGACAGCCACCTCTAACTATGGCTACACCTTC. Its translation is CASSLTGTATSNYGYTF.

This chain links TRBV5-1 with TRBJ2-5; a possible D gene is TRBD2 (5 bases). Germline V lookup: CDR1 SGHRS, CDR2 YFSETQ. Trimming shortened V by 3 bases and J by 5 bases, and 11 bases separated the two germline ends. CDR3 length: 13 amino acids. As DNA, the CDR3 is TGCGCCAGCAGCTGGACCGGGGTGGAGACCCAGTACTTC. It codes for CASSWTGVETQYF.

The rearrangement joins TRBV7-2 to TRBJ2-5, with D perhaps TRBD2 (7 bases). This CDR3 has 18 residues. CDR1 SGHTA and CDR2 FQGNSA come from the germline V gene. V was trimmed by 4 bases and J by 4 bases, leaving 25 bases between them. CDR3 sequence (DNA): TGTGCCAGCAGCTCCCGCCCGGGGGGCCCTGGGGGAAGAGAGACCCAGTACTTC. This sequence encodes CASSSRPGGPGGRETQYF.

This chain joins TRBV6-1 and TRBJ2-3; 14 bases are a match to TRBD2. The germline V gene encodes CDR1 MNHNS and CDR2 SASEGT. The ends lost 11 bases at V and 5 bases at J; junction bases unmatched: 6. The CDR3 has 14 amino acids. The CDR3 coding sequence is TGTGCCGGAGGGACTAGCGGGAGAGTAGATACGCAGTATTTT. It encodes CAGGTSGRVDTQYF.

This clone has a single count. Additional DNA sequences in this sample encode the identical CDR3. The gene calls are TRBV9 and TRBJ1-2, with D hard to call. Trimming cost V 0 bases and J 0 bases, with 6 bases left between them. The CDR3 runs 14 residues. Germline V gene sequence: CDR1 SGDLS, CDR2 YYNGEE. CDR3 sequence: CASSVAGTNYGYTF. CDR3 DNA: TGTGCCAGCAGCGTAGCTGGGACTAACTATGGCTACACCTTC.

The V call is TRBV28, the J call TRBJ2-1; the D is unclear. Germline V lookup: CDR1 MDHEN, CDR2 SYDVKM. V was pared by 8 bases and J by 2 bases, with 19 bases between. CDR3 length: 16 residues. In nucleotides, the CDR3 is TGTGCCAGCCCCACCTCCCGGGTCCCACCCTACAATGAGCAGTTCTTC. Translation gives CASPTSRVPPYNEQFF.

This chain connects TRBV18 to TRBJ2-7; 8 bases line up with TRBD1. V gave up 2 bases and J gave up 5 bases; unmatched junction bases: 5. Germline V gives CDR1 KGHSH, CDR2 LQKENI. This CDR3 is built from 14 residues. The CDR3 loop is CASSPYQGANEQYF. The CDR3, as DNA: TGTGCCAGCTCACCATACCAGGGGGCAAACGAGCAGTACTTC.

With regard to this clone: Other DNA sequences within the sample encode an identical CDR3. The V gene is TRBV12-5, the J gene TRBJ1-5; D is unclear. This CDR3 region has 12 residues. V dropped 1 base and J dropped 3 bases, with 1 base sitting between them. The germline V gene has CDR1 LGHNT and CDR2 FRNRAP. The CDR3 nucleotides read TGTGCTAGTGGTTTGGACAATCAGCCCCAGCATTTT. Translated, it gives CASGLDNQPQHF.

The chain uses TRBV6-1 and TRBJ2-7; D unclear. The V gene's germline CDR1 is MNHNS and CDR2 SASEGT. This CDR3 contains 14 residues. The V gene lost 5 bases and the J gene lost 5 bases, with 16 bases spanning the gap. For the CDR3, the DNA is TGTGCCAGCAGTACGAGCTTCGGACCTAACGAGCAGTACTTC. Translation: CASSTSFGPNEQYF.

This chain uses TRBV4-1 with TRBJ2-1; 8 positions match TRBD2. CDR1 MGHRA and CDR2 YSYEKL come from the germline V gene. The J segment lost 9 bases and the V segment lost 0 bases, leaving 7 bases of the junction unmatched. The length of the CDR3 is 15 residues. CDR3: CASSQDKREYSEQFF. For the CDR3, the DNA is TGCGCCAGCAGCCAAGATAAGCGGGAGTATAGTGAGCAGTTCTTC.

This chain joins TRBV5-8 and TRBJ1-5; 8 bases are shared with TRBD1. V trimming: 3 bases; J trimming: 6 bases; junction bases outside the gene matches: 11. Germline assignment: CDR1 SGHTS and CDR2 YDEGEE. The CDR3 consists of 16 residues. CDR3 region: CASSSLDRAVPQPQHF. The CDR3 DNA sequence: TGTGCCAGCAGCTCCCTGGACAGGGCTGTGCCTCAGCCCCAGCATTTT. Combining the CDR3 with reference TRBV5-8 and TRBJ1-5 gives the whole variable domain EAGVTQSPTHLIKTRGQQATLRCSPISGHTSVYWYQQALGLGLQFLLWYDEGEERNRGNFPPRFSGRQFPNYSSELNVNALELEDSALYLCASSSLDRAVPQPQHFGDGTRLSIL.

The chain recombines TRBV28 with TRBJ2-4, with D possibly TRBD1 on 6 matching bases. Deletions cut 6 bases from V and 0 bases from J, with 12 bases between. The CDR3 length is 15 residues. Germline V gives CDR1 MDHEN, CDR2 SYDVKM. CDR3 DNA: TGTGCCAGCAGATCGAGACAGGTAGCCAAAAACATTCAGTACTTC. This translates into CASRSRQVAKNIQYF.

This rearrangement joins TRBV4-2 to TRBJ1-2; D possibly corresponds to TRBD1 (6 bases). The CDR3 spans 15 residues. Germline V gene lookup returns CDR1 LGHNA and CDR2 YNFKEQ. V was shortened by 0 bases and J by 4 bases, with 12 bases between the two germline ends. The chain's CDR3 is CASSQDTTGGYGYTF. Here the CDR3 DNA reads TGTGCCAGCAGCCAAGACACGACAGGAGGCTATGGCTACACCTTC.

The rearrangement links TRBV5-1 to TRBJ1-1, with TRBD1 identical over 8 bases. CDR1 is SGHRS, CDR2 YFSETQ, per germline. With V trimmed by 6 bases and J by 7 bases, 11 bases remained unmatched. The CDR3 length is 14 residues. The CDR3 is CASKNGTGHIEAFF. As DNA, the CDR3 is TGCGCCAGCAAGAATGGGACAGGACATATTGAAGCTTTCTTT.

V gene TRBV28 combines with J gene TRBJ2-7; unclear D gene. Trimming removed 1 base at V and 6 bases at J, with 10 bases between. Germline V gives CDR1 MDHEN, CDR2 SYDVKM. The CDR3 length is 13 residues. The CDR3 here is CASSLSWGSEQYF. The CDR3 DNA follows: TGTGCCAGCAGTTTATCGTGGGGATCCGAGCAGTACTTC. The entire variable domain, with the rest obtained from reference TRBV28 and TRBJ2-7, is as follows: DVKVTQSSRYLVKRTGEKVFLECVQDMDHENMFWYRQDPGLGLRLIYFSYDVKMKEKGDIPEGYSVSREKKERFSLILESASTNQTSMYLCASSLSWGSEQYFGPGTRLTVT.

V usage is TRBV30 and J usage is TRBJ1-1; tentatively, D is TRBD1 (6 bases). Trimming left V 3 bases short and J 0 bases short, with 14 bases between. The CDR3 runs to 15 residues. Germline values: CDR1 GTSNPN, CDR2 SVGIG (reference sequence). The CDR3 loop is CAWSNWGRMNTEAFF. In DNA, the CDR3 is TGTGCCTGGAGCAATTGGGGGCGCATGAACACTGAAGCTTTCTTT. Full variable domain (rest looked up from reference TRBV30 and TRBJ1-1): SQTIHQWPATLVQPVGSPLSLECTVEGTSNPNLYWYRQAAGRGLQLLFYSVGIGQISSEVPQNLSASRPQDRQFILSSKKLLLSDSGFYLCAWSNWGRMNTEAFFGQGTRLTVV.